The T cell receptor beta chain described here comes from a study of T cells expressing NK-cell markers. The CDR3 loop spans 11 amino acids. Germline V gene data show CDR1 as MNHEY and CDR2 as SVGAGI. Each CDR3 protein gets one entry in TCRdb, which reprocessed the 5' RACE reads and gives no DNA. Recorded for this sample: roughly 150,000 distinct CDR3 sequences. The origin of this receptor is a man between 18 and 69 years old in good health. The chain joins TRBV6-5 to TRBJ2-7. The sample taken for sequencing was blood T cells: a sorted CD56 or NKG2C T cell subset, CD4+ or CD8+ T cells, or bulk PBMC T cells (not recorded which). The CDR3 sequence: CASTPTYEQYF.